Sequencing of this T cell receptor (beta chain) was carried out in a study of shared clonotypes between healthy human individuals. Donation came from healthy HIV-negative adults that had no recent acute infections or vaccinations. Trimming left V 2 bases short and J 0 bases short, with 16 bases between. Germline-derived CDR1 and CDR2 are GTSNPN and SVGIG (reference sequence). This CDR3 is built from 16 residues. General study findings and limits: Few donors limited the genetic and exposure-history diversity represented.

The assay used deep level. Ten immunoSEQ deep assay plates were used to sequence unsorted PBMC DNA. TCRdb's copy holds only in-frame clones and misses some; the assay was immunoSEQ multiplex PCR. The table shows about 490,000 clones, with roughly 85% occurring only once. With regard to this clone: Its antigen remains unidentified.

V is TRBV30 and J is TRBJ1-1; a possible D gene is TRBD1 (5 bases). This clonotype originated in a woman aged 40 to 50 in good health. Some clones in this sample may be carry-over from other donors' samples. Material for sequencing was PBMCs. The CDR3 region has the DNA TGTGCCTGGAGTCGGCTTGGGGGTTATATGAACACTGAAGCTTTCTTT. Its translation is CAWSRLGGYMNTEAFF.